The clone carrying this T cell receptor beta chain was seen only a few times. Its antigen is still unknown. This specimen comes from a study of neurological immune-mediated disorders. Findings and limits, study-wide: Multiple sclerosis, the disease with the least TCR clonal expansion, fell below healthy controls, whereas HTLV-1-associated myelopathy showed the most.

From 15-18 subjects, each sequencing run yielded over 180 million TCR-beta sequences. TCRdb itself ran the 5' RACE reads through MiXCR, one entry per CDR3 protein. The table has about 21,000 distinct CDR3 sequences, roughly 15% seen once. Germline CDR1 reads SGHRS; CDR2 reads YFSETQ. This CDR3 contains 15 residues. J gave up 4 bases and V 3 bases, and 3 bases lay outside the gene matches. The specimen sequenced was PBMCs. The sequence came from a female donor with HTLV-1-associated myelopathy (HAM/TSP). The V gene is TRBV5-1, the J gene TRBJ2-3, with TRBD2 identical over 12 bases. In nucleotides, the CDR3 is TGCGCCAGCAGCTATCCTAGCGGGGGGGCAGATACGCAGTATTTT. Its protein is CASSYPSGGADTQYF.